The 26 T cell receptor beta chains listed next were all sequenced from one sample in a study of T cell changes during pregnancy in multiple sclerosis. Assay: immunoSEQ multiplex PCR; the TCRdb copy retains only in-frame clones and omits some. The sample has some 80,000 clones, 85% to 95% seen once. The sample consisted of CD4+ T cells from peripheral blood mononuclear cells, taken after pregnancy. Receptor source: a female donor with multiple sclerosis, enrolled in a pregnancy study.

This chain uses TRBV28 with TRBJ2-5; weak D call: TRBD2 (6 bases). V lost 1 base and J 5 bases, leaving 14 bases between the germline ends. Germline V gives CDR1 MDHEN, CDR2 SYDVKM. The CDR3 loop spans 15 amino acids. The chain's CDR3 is CASSLLGGVRETQYF. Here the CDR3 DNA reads TGTGCCAGCAGTTTATTAGGCGGGGTCAGGGAGACCCAGTACTTC.

The DNA of the CDR3 is TGTGCCAGCAGTTTACAGGGGTCTAGCAATCAGCCCCAGCATTTT. Translating gives CASSLQGSSNQPQHF. The V call is TRBV28, the J call TRBJ1-5; perhaps TRBD1 as D (6 bases). There are 15 residues in the CDR3. V lost 2 bases and J 0 bases, leaving 8 bases between the germline ends. Germline lookup yields CDR1 MDHEN and CDR2 SYDVKM.

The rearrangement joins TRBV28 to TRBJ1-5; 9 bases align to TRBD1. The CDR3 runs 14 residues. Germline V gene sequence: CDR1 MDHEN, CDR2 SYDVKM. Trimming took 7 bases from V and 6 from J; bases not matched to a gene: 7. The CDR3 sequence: CASTHGQGSQPQHF. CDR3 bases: TGTGCCAGCACCCACGGACAGGGGAGTCAGCCCCAGCATTTT.

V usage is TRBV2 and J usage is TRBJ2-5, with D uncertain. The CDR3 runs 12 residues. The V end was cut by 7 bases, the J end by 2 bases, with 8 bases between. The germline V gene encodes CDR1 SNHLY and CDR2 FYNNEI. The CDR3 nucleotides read TGTGCCAGCACTTTCCAGCAAGAGACCCAGTACTTC. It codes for CASTFQQETQYF. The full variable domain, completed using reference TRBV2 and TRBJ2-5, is EPEVTQTPSHQVTQMGQEVILRCVPISNHLYFYWYRQILGQKVEFLVSFYNNEISEKSEIFDDQFSVERPDGSNFTLKIRSTKLEDSAMYFCASTFQQETQYFGPGTRLLVL.

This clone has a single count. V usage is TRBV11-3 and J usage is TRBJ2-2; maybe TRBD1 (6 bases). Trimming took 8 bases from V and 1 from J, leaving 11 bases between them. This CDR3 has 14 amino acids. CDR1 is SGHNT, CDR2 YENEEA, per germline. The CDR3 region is CASGLTGNTGELFF. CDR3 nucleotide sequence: TGTGCCAGCGGGTTGACAGGGAACACCGGGGAGCTGTTTTTT.

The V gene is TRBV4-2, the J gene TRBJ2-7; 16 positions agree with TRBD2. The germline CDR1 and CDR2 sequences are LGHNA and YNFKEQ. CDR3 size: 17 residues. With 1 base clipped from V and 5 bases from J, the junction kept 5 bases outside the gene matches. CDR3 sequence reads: CASSQAGTSGRADEQYF. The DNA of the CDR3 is TGTGCCAGCAGCCAAGCGGGGACTAGCGGGAGGGCCGACGAGCAGTACTTC.

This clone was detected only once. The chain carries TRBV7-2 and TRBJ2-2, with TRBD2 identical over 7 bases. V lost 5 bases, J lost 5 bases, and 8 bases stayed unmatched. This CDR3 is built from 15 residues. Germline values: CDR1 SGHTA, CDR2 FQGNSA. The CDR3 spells CASSRERGRTGELFF. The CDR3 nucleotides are TGTGCCAGCAGCCGAGAGCGGGGTCGGACCGGGGAGCTGTTTTTT.

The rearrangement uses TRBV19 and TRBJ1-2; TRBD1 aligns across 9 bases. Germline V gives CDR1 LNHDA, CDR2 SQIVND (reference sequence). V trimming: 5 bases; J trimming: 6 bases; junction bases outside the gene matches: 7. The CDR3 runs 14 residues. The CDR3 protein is CASSGLGQGHGYTF. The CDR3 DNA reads TGTGCCAGTAGTGGTCTGGGACAGGGCCATGGCTACACCTTC.

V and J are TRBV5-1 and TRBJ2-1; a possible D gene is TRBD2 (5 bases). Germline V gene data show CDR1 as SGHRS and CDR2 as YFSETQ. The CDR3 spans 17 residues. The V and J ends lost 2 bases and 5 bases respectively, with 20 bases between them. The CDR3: CASSFPPSRRVDNEQFF. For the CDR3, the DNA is TGCGCCAGCAGCTTTCCCCCTTCACGGCGGGTGGACAATGAGCAGTTCTTC.

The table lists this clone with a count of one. CDR3 nucleotide sequence: TGTGCCAGCAGCCCTACCCAGCCAGAGGGAAATGAGCAGTTCTTC. This encodes CASSPTQPEGNEQFF. V gene TRBV28 combines with J gene TRBJ2-1, with D possibly being TRBD2 (5 bases). CDR1 is MDHEN and CDR2 is SYDVKM in the germline V gene. The CDR3 contains 15 residues. V dropped 6 bases and J dropped 7 bases, with 19 bases sitting between them.

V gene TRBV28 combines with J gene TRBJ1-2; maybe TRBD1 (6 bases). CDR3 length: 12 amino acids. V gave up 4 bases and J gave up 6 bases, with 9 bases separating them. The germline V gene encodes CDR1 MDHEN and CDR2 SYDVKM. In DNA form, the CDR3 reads TGTGCCAGCAGTTCTCGACAGGATGGCTACACCTTC. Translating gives CASSSRQDGYTF.

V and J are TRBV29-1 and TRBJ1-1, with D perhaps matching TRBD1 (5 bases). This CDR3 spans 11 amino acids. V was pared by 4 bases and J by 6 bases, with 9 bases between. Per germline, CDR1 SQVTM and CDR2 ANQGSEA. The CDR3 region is CSVGGEAEAFF. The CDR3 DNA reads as TGCAGCGTTGGGGGGGAAGCTGAAGCTTTCTTT.

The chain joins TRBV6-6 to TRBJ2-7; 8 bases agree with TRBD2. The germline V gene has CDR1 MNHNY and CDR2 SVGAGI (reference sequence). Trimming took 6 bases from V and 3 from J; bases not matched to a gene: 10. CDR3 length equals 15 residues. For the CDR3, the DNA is TGTGCCAGCAGATCCACCAGCGGGAGCCACTACGAGCAGTACTTC. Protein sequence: CASRSTSGSHYEQYF.

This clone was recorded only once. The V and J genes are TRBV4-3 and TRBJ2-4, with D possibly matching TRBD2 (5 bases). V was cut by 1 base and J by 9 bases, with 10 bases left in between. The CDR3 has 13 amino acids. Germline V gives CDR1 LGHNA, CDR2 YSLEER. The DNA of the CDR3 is TGCGCCAGCAGCCAAGTTCTTGGAGGCATTCAGTACTTC. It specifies CASSQVLGGIQYF.

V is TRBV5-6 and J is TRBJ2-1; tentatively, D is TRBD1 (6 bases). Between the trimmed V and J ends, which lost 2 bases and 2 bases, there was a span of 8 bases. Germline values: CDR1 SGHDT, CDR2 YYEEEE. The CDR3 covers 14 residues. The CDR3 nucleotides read TGTGCCAGCAGCTTACGGGACACCTACAATGAGCAGTTCTTC. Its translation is CASSLRDTYNEQFF.

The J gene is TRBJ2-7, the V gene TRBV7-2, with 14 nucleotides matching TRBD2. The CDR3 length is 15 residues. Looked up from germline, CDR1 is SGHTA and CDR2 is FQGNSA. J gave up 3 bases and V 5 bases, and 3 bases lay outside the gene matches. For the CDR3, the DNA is TGTGCCAGCAGCCTCGGACTAGCGGGGGGCTACGAGCAGTACTTC. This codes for CASSLGLAGGYEQYF.

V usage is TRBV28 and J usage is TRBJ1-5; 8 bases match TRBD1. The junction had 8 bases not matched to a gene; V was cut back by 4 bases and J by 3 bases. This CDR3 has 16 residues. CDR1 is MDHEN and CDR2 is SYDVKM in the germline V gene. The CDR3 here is CASSSRLQGVNQPQHF. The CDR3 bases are TGTGCCAGCAGTTCCCGCTTACAGGGGGTCAATCAGCCCCAGCATTTT.

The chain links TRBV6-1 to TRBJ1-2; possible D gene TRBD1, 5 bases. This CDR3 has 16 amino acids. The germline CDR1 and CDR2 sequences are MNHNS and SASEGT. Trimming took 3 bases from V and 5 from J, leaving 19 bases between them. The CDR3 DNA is TGTGCCAGCAGTGATAGTTGGGCAGGGAAGAGGTATGGCTACACCTTC. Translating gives CASSDSWAGKRYGYTF.

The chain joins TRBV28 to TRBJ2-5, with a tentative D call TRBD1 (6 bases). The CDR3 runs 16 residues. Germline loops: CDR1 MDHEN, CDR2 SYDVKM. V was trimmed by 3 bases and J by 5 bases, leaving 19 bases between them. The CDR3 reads CASSLKWGREGETQYF. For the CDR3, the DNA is TGTGCCAGCAGTTTGAAGTGGGGGCGAGAGGGCGAGACCCAGTACTTC.

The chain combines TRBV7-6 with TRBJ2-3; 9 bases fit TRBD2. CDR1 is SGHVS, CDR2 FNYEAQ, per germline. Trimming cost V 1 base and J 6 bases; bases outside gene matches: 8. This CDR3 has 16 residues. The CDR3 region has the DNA TGTGCCAGCAGCTTAGGAGGAAGCGGGAGGTCGGATACGCAGTATTTT. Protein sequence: CASSLGGSGRSDTQYF.

The CDR3 DNA reads TGCGCCAGCAGCGGGACTAGTGGGACCGGGGAGCTGTTTTTT. It translates to CASSGTSGTGELFF. The chain couples TRBV5-1 to TRBJ2-2, with 8 bases matching TRBD2. With 4 bases clipped from V and 5 bases from J, the junction kept 4 bases outside the gene matches. The germline V gene has CDR1 SGHRS and CDR2 YFSETQ. The CDR3 runs to 14 residues.

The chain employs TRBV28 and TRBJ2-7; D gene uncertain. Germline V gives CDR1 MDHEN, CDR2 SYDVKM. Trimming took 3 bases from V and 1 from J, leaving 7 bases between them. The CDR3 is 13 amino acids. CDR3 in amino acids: CASSFRVSYEQYF. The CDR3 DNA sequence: TGTGCCAGCAGTTTTCGGGTGTCCTACGAGCAGTACTTC.

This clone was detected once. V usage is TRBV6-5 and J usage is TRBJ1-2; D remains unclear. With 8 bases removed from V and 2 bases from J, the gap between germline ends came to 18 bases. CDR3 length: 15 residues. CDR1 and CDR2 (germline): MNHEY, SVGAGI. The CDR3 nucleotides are TGTGCCAGCTCTTCAGGAGGGATAGTGAACTATGGCTACACCTTC. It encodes CASSSGGIVNYGYTF.

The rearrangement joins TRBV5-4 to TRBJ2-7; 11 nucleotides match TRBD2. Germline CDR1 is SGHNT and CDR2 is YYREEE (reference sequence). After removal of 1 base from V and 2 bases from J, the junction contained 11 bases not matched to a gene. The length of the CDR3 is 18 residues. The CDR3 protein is CASSLWLPLAGGAYEQYF. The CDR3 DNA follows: TGTGCCAGCAGCTTGTGGCTCCCTCTAGCGGGAGGAGCCTACGAGCAGTACTTC. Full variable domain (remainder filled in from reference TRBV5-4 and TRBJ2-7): ETGVTQSPTHLIKTRGQQVTLRCSSQSGHNTVSWYQQALGQGPQFIFQYYREEENGRGNFPPRFSGLQFPNYSSELNVNALELDDSALYLCASSLWLPLAGGAYEQYFGPGTRLTVT.

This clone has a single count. The CDR3 is CASSPPLWTGRYEQYF. In DNA, the CDR3 is TGTGCCAGCAGTCCCCCCCTCTGGACAGGGCGATACGAGCAGTACTTC. The genes are TRBV27 and TRBJ2-7; 8 nucleotides agree with TRBD1. The CDR3 is 16 residues long. Germline V gene sequence: CDR1 MNHEY, CDR2 SMNVEV (reference sequence). V lost 5 bases to trimming and J lost 4 bases; unmatched junction nucleotides: 13.

CDR3 loop: CASSLPGTGAIGEQFF. Written as DNA, the CDR3 is TGTGCCAGCAGCTTACCCGGGACAGGGGCGATTGGTGAGCAGTTCTTC. V and J are TRBV11-2 and TRBJ2-1; 10 bases align to TRBD1. Germline CDR1 SGHAT, CDR2 FQNNGV. Trimming cost V 2 bases and J 9 bases; bases outside gene matches: 10. CDR3 size: 16 residues.